The 5 T cell receptor beta chains given below trace back to one sample, sequenced in a study of cytomegalovirus exposure and HLA in healthy donors. This PCR relied on a set of 60 Vbeta primers and 13 Jbeta primers. Profiling relied on immunoSEQ multiplex PCR, and the TCRdb table lists in-frame clones only, not all of them. The data contain fewer than 110,000 clones, more than 70% of them singletons. Source material: PBMCs. The receptors originated from a man aged 25-40 years in good health and CMV-seronegative.

The chain combines TRBV28 with TRBJ1-5; TRBD1 is a possible D gene (5 bases). This CDR3 region has 12 residues. The V gene's germline CDR1 is MDHEN and CDR2 SYDVKM. With 2 bases removed from V and 7 bases from J, the gap between germline ends came to 6 bases. In DNA form, the CDR3 reads TGTGCCAGCAGTTTACGGGGGCAGCCCCAGCATTTT. Translation gives CASSLRGQPQHF.

The chain joins TRBV7-2 to TRBJ2-7; 7 bases align to TRBD1. CDR3 length: 14 residues. V gave up 6 bases and J gave up 7 bases; unmatched junction bases: 12. From germline, CDR1 is SGHTA and CDR2 FQGNSA. The CDR3 spells CASSLDRARWEQYF. DNA of the CDR3: TGTGCCAGCAGTCTCGACAGGGCCCGATGGGAGCAGTACTTC. Using reference TRBV7-2 and TRBJ2-7 for the parts outside the CDR3, the full variable domain is GAGVSQSPSNKVTEKGKDVELRCDPISGHTALYWYRQSLGQGLEFLIYFQGNSAPDKSGLPSDRFSAERTGGSVSTLTIQRTQQEDSAVYLCASSLDRARWEQYFGPGTRLTVT.

The J gene is TRBJ2-2, the V gene TRBV19, with 8 bases aligning to TRBD2. Trimming cost V 3 bases and J 6 bases; bases outside gene matches: 6. CDR1 is LNHDA and CDR2 is SQIVND in the germline V gene (reference sequence). This CDR3 has 15 residues. The CDR3 nucleotides are TGTGCCAGTAGTATGAGCGGGAGAAGGGCCGGGGAGCTGTTTTTT. Its translation: CASSMSGRRAGELFF. The variable domain in full, with the rest retrieved from reference TRBV19 and TRBJ2-2, is DGGITQSPKYLFRKEGQNVTLSCEQNLNHDAMYWYRQDPGQGLRLIYYSQIVNDFQKGDIAEGYSVSREKKESFPLTVTSAQKNPTAFYLCASSMSGRRAGELFFGEGSRLTVL.

This chain joins TRBV10-3 and TRBJ2-1, with 7 bases aligning to TRBD2. Germline assignment: CDR1 ENHRY and CDR2 SYGVKD. J gave up 6 bases and V 4 bases, and 6 bases lay outside the gene matches. The CDR3 extends over 14 amino acids. CDR3 sequence (DNA): TGTGCCATCAGTGTTAGGACTAGTCCCAATGAGCAGTTCTTC. This codes for CAISVRTSPNEQFF.

The chain uses TRBV5-4 and TRBJ1-1; 10 nucleotides line up with TRBD1. Unmatched junction bases numbered 9, after V lost 4 bases and J lost 3 bases. The CDR3 contains 16 residues. Germline values: CDR1 SGHNT, CDR2 YYREEE (reference sequence). The CDR3, as DNA: TGTGCCAGCAGCCTGGGGGACAGGGGCACCTACACTGAAGCTTTCTTT. It is translated as CASSLGDRGTYTEAFF.